Following are 20 T cell receptor beta chains from one sample sequenced in a study of cytomegalovirus exposure and HLA in healthy donors. PCR amplification relied on 60 Vbeta primers (plus 13 Jbeta primers). Data came from immunoSEQ multiplex PCR; TCRdb stores just in-frame clones and leaves some out. Of tens of thousands of clones in the sample, about three quarters were seen once. Sequencing was done on a sample of PBMCs. The source of these receptors is a man aged 30 to 39 in good health and CMV-seropositive.

This rearrangement joins TRBV21-1 to TRBJ1-3; the listed D gene, TRBD1, was not tested against the DNA. TRBV21-1 is labeled a pseudogene. The CDR3 length is 18 residues. CDR3 in DNA: TGTGCCAGCAGCATCGCCCGGACAGCGTCTCGGTCTGGAAACACCATATATTTT. Translation gives CASSIARTASRSGNTIYF.

The V gene is TRBV7-2, the J gene TRBJ2-7; D ambiguous. V gave up 5 bases and J gave up 13 bases, with 18 bases separating them. The V gene's germline CDR1 is SGHTA and CDR2 FQGNSA. This CDR3 has 12 amino acids. CDR3 DNA sequence: TGTGCCAGCAGCATACCACAAAAAAGTCAATACTTC. This translates into CASSIPQKSQYF.

The chain uses TRBV7-2 and TRBJ2-3; the match to TRBD2 covers 15 bases. With V trimmed by 3 bases and J by 5 bases, 3 bases remained unmatched. This CDR3 is built from 16 residues. Germline V gene data show CDR1 as SGHTA and CDR2 as FQGNSA. CDR3 sequence (DNA): TGTGCCAGCAGCTTGAGGACTAGCGGGGGGGGAGATACGCAGTATTTT. This gives the protein CASSLRTSGGGDTQYF.

This clone was counted only a few times. The chain combines TRBV5-1 with TRBJ1-2; unclear D gene. The germline V gene encodes CDR1 SGHRS and CDR2 YFSETQ. The V and J ends lost 0 bases and 2 bases respectively, with 5 bases between them. The CDR3 length is 13 residues. CDR3 residues: CASSLGGNYGYTF. DNA for the CDR3: TGCGCCAGCAGCTTGGGAGGGAACTATGGCTACACCTTC.

The V gene is TRBV27, the J gene TRBJ1-6; perhaps TRBD1 as D (6 bases). CDR1 is MNHEY and CDR2 is SMNVEV in the germline V gene (reference sequence). The CDR3 has 16 amino acids. With 5 bases removed from V and 0 bases from J, the gap between germline ends came to 11 bases. The CDR3 DNA sequence: TGTGCCAGCAGTATTACAGGGACCTCCTATAATTCACCCCTCCACTTT. The encoded protein is CASSITGTSYNSPLHF.

The chain carries TRBV9 and TRBJ2-1, with 14 bases identical to TRBD2. CDR1 is SGDLS, CDR2 YYNGEE, per germline. The CDR3 loop spans 18 amino acids. The V and J ends lost 5 bases and 0 bases, in that order; junction bases with no gene match: 7. As DNA, the CDR3 is TGTGCCAGCAGTCCAGGACTAGCGGGGGGTAGCTCCTACAATGAGCAGTTCTTC. It codes for CASSPGLAGGSSYNEQFF.

Here the CDR3 reads CASSLAGGAGTGELFF. The DNA of the CDR3 is TGTGCCAGCAGCTTAGCGGGGGGCGCGGGCACCGGGGAGCTGTTTTTT. The V and J genes are TRBV5-8 and TRBJ2-2; 9 bases line up with TRBD2. The CDR3 consists of 16 residues. The V gene's germline CDR1 is SGHTS and CDR2 YDEGEE. Unmatched junction bases numbered 6, after V lost 2 bases and J lost 4 bases.

In the case of this clone: An end of the junction differs from the germline gene, which may be a read error. The V call is TRBV7-2, the J call TRBJ2-7, with 11 bases matching TRBD2. This CDR3 has 14 amino acids. Germline CDR1 is SGHTA and CDR2 is FQGNSA. The CDR3 coding sequence is TGTGCCAGCAGCGTAGCGGGGGGGCTCGGCGAGCAGTACTTC. It specifies CASSVAGGLGEQYF.

Ten or more counts support this clone. The rearrangement links TRBV6-1 to TRBJ2-3; unclear D gene. This CDR3 comprises 14 residues. The V end was cut by 6 bases, the J end by 0 bases, with 10 bases between. Germline V gene data show CDR1 as MNHNS and CDR2 as SASEGT. The CDR3 region is CASRRVESTDTQYF. The CDR3 bases are TGTGCCAGCAGACGCGTCGAGAGCACAGATACGCAGTATTTT.

This clone was seen more than once but under ten times. The chain is built from TRBV28 and TRBJ2-7; 8 bases line up with TRBD2. CDR3 size: 15 residues. Trimming removed 3 bases from V and 2 bases from J; junction bases left unmatched: 6. Germline lookup yields CDR1 MDHEN and CDR2 SYDVKM. The DNA for the CDR3 is TGTGCCAGCAGTTTCAGCCTAGCGGGCCCCTACGAGCAGTACTTC. This sequence encodes CASSFSLAGPYEQYF.

The rearrangement joins TRBV14 to TRBJ1-1; no clear D gene. Germline V gene data show CDR1 as SGHDN and CDR2 as FVKESK. Trimming shortened V by 1 base and J by 2 bases, and 14 bases separated the two germline ends. The CDR3 consists of 16 residues. CDR3 protein: CASSQGARLLNTEAFF. DNA for the CDR3: TGTGCCAGCAGCCAAGGAGCCAGACTTTTAAACACTGAAGCTTTCTTT.

The chain carries TRBV6-1 and TRBJ1-2, with D possibly TRBD1 on 6 matching bases. Germline V CDR1 and CDR2: MNHNS, SASEGT. The CDR3 length is 14 residues. Trimming took off 1 base at V and 4 bases at J, with 10 bases between the two ends. CDR3 region: CASSEGLGAYGYTF. The CDR3 DNA is TGTGCCAGCAGTGAAGGGTTGGGGGCCTATGGCTACACCTTC.

The chain uses TRBV7-8 and TRBJ1-2; 10 nucleotides line up with TRBD1. The germline V gene encodes CDR1 SGHVS and CDR2 FQNEAQ. This CDR3 comprises 16 residues. V trimming: 1 base; J trimming: 3 bases; junction bases outside the gene matches: 5. The CDR3 region is CASSLVAGTGDYGYTF. The DNA of the CDR3 is TGTGCCAGCAGCTTAGTCGCCGGGACAGGGGACTATGGCTACACCTTC.

The rearrangement links TRBV15 to TRBJ1-4, with D perhaps matching TRBD1 (6 bases). Germline V gene data show CDR1 as LNHNV and CDR2 as YYDKDF (reference sequence). V gave up 4 bases and J gave up 10 bases, with 22 bases separating them. This CDR3 is 16 amino acids long. CDR3 nucleotide sequence: TGTGCCACCAGCACCGGGCGGGGGGGCCTTAGTCGAAAACTGTTTTTT. Its translation: CATSTGRGGLSRKLFF. Together with reference TRBV15 and TRBJ1-4, the CDR3 gives the full variable domain: DAMVIQNPRYQVTQFGKPVTLSCSQTLNHNVMYWYQQKSSQAPKLLFHYYDKDFNNEADTPDNFQSRRPNTSFCFLDIRSPGLGDTAMYLCATSTGRGGLSRKLFFGSGTQLSVL.

A remark on this clone: The identical CDR3 is also encoded by other nucleotide sequences in the sample. The V call is TRBV29-1, the J call TRBJ2-5; perhaps TRBD1 as D (6 bases). The germline V and J ends were trimmed by 7 bases and 1 base, with 16 bases remaining between them. The CDR3 sequence is 14 residues long. Germline assignment: CDR1 SQVTM and CDR2 ANQGSEA. The CDR3 nucleotides read TGCAGCGCCCCGCTACAGGGACCCCAAGAGACCCAGTACTTC. Protein product: CSAPLQGPQETQYF.

The J gene is TRBJ1-2, the V gene TRBV4-3; 9 nucleotides match TRBD1. The CDR3 has 15 residues. Trimming at V came to 1 base and at J to 6 bases, leaving 6 bases not matched to a gene. Looked up from germline, CDR1 is LGHNA and CDR2 is YSLEER. The CDR3 loop is CASSQGGTGRNGYTF. CDR3 DNA sequence: TGCGCCAGCAGCCAAGGGGGGACAGGGCGGAATGGCTACACCTTC.

This sequence joins TRBV28 and TRBJ2-5, with 11 bases identical to TRBD2. The J call is doubtful: the DNA matches TRBJ2-7 better. The germline CDR1 and CDR2 sequences are MDHEN and SYDVKM. CDR3 length: 17 amino acids. CDR3 sequence reads: CASSPPLAGVKSYEQYF. The CDR3 region has the DNA TGTGCCAGCAGCCCCCCACTAGCGGGGGTAAAGTCCTACGAGCAGTACTTC.

V and J are TRBV7-2 and TRBJ1-3; D is ambiguous. Trimming removed 5 bases at V and 0 bases at J, with 11 bases between. The CDR3 has 15 amino acids. From germline, CDR1 is SGHTA and CDR2 FQGNSA. In DNA, the CDR3 is TGTGCCAGCAGCCCCTTTGGCCGCTCTGGAAACACCATATATTTT. This codes for CASSPFGRSGNTIYF.

The chain has TRBV2 and TRBJ1-5; 7 bases are a match to TRBD1. This CDR3 is 16 amino acids long. Germline-derived CDR1 and CDR2 are SNHLY and FYNNEI. Trimming cost V 6 bases and J 2 bases; bases outside gene matches: 10. The CDR3 sequence: CASRTVRGVGNQPQHF. CDR3 in DNA: TGTGCCAGCAGGACGGTCAGGGGGGTGGGCAATCAGCCCCAGCATTTT.

The gene calls are TRBV11-3 and TRBJ2-2; 8 bases are a match to TRBD1. Trimming at V came to 3 bases and at J to 0 bases, leaving 9 bases not matched to a gene. The CDR3 has 18 amino acids. From germline, CDR1 is SGHNT and CDR2 YENEEA. CDR3 loop: CASSLGQEPVANTGELFF. DNA for the CDR3: TGTGCCAGCAGCTTGGGACAGGAACCCGTTGCGAACACCGGGGAGCTGTTTTTT.